This T cell receptor beta chain was found in a study of tumor-infiltrating lymphocytes in localized non-small cell lung cancer. Using immunoSEQ multiplex PCR, the repertoire was profiled, and TCRdb retains in-frame clones only, with some absent. The sample lists about 16,000 clones, approximately 71% seen once, with 6.5% in the top ten. This clone was found once. The clonotype comes from a human donor with non-small cell lung cancer. Sequenced input: lung tumor tissue.

CDR3 DNA sequence: TGTGCCAGCAGCTTAGGTCGGACGGACGCCTATGGCTACACCTTC. It encodes CASSLGRTDAYGYTF. The chain is built from TRBV7-9 and TRBJ1-2; D gene ambiguous. In germline, CDR1 is SEHNR, CDR2 FQNEAQ (reference sequence). The CDR3 extends over 15 amino acids. V lost 1 base to trimming and J lost 4 bases, with 13 bases between them.